This T cell receptor (beta chain) was recovered during a study of T-cell memory formation after mild COVID-19. Study findings and constraints: Contracting clones from day 15 to 85 had balanced CD4/CD8; later expanders favoured CD4+. In pre-infection memory, a portion of responding clones appeared, which suggested that cross-reactive memory joined. The main location of contracting CD4+ clones was CM and EM, and that of contracting CD8+ clones was EMRA.

MiXCR, applied by TCRdb to the 5' RACE reads, yields one record per CDR3 protein. The repertoire includes 400,000 to 500,000 distinct CDR3 sequences, 20% of them detected once, and around 9.2% sits in the top ten. Turning to this clonotype: Its antigen is not identified.

The CDR3 sequence is 14 residues long. Between the trimmed V and J ends, which lost 2 bases and 6 bases, there was a span of 12 bases. The sample was PBMCs or a T cell subset sorted from them (not recorded which). The receptor was derived from an adult woman who had mild COVID-19 (a few samples of this study predate the infection). Cell type and time point are not known. The rearrangement uses TRBV12-3 or TRBV12-4 and TRBJ2-3; possibly TRBD1 or TRBD2 for D (6 bases each). The CDR3 nucleotides read TGTGCCAGCAGTTTAAGGGGGGCCGAGGATACGCAGTATTTT. Encoded protein: CASSLRGAEDTQYF.